One T cell receptor (beta chain) is described in this entry. This record comes from a study of cytomegalovirus exposure and HLA in healthy donors. J was trimmed by 7 bases and V by 8 bases; bases with no gene match: 7. Germline V lookup: CDR1 SNHLY, CDR2 FYNNEI. This CDR3 comprises 13 residues. The study ran its PCR with 60 Vbeta and 13 Jbeta primers. Method: immunoSEQ multiplex PCR; TCRdb's copy keeps in-frame clones and lacks some. The sample holds approximately 130,000 clones, roughly 85% seen once. Sequenced: PBMCs. The chain joins TRBV2 to TRBJ1-4, with TRBD1 matching 7 bases. The sequence was collected from a woman in her 30s in good health and CMV-seropositive. Written as DNA, the CDR3 is TGTGCCAGCCGAAGACAGGGAGCTGAAAAACTGTTTTTT. Residues: CASRRQGAEKLFF.